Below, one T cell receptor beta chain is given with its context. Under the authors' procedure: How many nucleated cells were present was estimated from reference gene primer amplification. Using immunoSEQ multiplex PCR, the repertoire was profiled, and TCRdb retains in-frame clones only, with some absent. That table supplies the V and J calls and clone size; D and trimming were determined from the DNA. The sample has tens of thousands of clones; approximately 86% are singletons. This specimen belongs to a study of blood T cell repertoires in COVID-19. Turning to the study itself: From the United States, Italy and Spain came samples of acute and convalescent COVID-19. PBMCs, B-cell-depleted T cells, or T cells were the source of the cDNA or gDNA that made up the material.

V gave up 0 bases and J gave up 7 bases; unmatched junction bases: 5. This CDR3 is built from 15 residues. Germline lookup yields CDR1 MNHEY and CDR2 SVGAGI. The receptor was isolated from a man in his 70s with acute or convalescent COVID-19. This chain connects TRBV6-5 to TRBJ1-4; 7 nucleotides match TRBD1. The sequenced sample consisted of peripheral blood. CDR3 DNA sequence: TGTGCCAGCAGTTACTCAGGGGGCAGGGGTGAAAAACTGTTTTTT. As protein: CASSYSGGRGEKLFF.